Sequencing of this T cell receptor beta chain was carried out in a study of blood T cells in healthy people across ages. Study findings and constraints: Among T cells, TCR beta diversity per million cells dropped roughly linearly as age rose.

The second PCR ran roughly 6 to 11 cycles with a sample-barcoded 5' primer and J-beta primers. TCRdb re-analysed the 5' RACE reads in MiXCR, keeping a single row per CDR3 protein. The sample contains approximately 1.5 million distinct CDR3 sequences, approximately 43% of which appear only once. Each sample yielded at least 5.5 micrograms of PBMC total RNA. This clonotype was seen a handful of times. Its antigen is currently unknown. Trimming left V 3 bases short and J 8 bases short, with 17 bases between. Per germline, CDR1 DFQATT and CDR2 SNEGSKA (reference sequence). There are 14 residues in the CDR3.

Specimen: blood. The chain couples TRBV20-1 to TRBJ2-1; weak D call: TRBD1 (6 bases). The receptor comes from a woman aged 18-29 years in good health. The CDR3 is CSARQVGQFDEQFF. The CDR3 region has the DNA TGCAGTGCTAGGCAGGTAGGACAGTTCGATGAGCAGTTCTTC.